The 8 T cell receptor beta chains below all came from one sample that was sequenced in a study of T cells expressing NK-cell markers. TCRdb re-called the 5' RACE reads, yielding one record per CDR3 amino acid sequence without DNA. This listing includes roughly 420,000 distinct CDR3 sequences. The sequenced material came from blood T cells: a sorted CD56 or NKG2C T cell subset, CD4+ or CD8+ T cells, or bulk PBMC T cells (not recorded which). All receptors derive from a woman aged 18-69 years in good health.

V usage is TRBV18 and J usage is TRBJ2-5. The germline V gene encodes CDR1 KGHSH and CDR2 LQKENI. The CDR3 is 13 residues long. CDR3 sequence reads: CASSTTGGETQYF.

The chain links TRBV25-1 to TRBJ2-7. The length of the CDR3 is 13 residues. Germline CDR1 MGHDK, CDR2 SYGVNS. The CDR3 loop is CASSELLNYEQYF.

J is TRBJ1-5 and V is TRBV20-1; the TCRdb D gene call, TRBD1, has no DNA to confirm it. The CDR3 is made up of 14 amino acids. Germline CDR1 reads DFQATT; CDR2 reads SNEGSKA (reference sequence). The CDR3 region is CSARAGGAGQPQHF.

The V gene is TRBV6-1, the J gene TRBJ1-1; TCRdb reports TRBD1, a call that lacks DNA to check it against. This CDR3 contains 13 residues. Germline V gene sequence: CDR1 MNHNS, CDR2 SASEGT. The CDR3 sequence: CASSGGWWIEAFF.

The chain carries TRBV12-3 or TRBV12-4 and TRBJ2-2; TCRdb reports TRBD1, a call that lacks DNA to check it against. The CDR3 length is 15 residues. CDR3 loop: CASSGIGIGTGELFF.

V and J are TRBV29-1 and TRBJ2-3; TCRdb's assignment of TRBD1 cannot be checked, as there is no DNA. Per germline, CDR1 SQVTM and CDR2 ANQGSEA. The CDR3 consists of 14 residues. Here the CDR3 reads CSVERERGTDTQYF.

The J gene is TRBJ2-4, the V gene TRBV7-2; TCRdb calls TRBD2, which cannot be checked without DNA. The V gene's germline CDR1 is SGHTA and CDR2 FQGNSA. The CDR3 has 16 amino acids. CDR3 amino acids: CASSLFGLAVRNIQYF.

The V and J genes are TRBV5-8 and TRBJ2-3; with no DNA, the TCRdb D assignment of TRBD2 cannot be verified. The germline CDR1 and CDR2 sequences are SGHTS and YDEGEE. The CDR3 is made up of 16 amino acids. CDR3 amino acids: CASSLGLAGGADTQYF.